This T cell receptor beta chain emerged from a study of cytomegalovirus exposure and HLA in healthy donors (dated by TCRdb to 2017 to 2019). About the investigation overall: An earlier analysis of 587 of the donors reported approximately 280 Gb of sequence data and 95 million to 120 million unique TCR beta sequences obtained from some 170 million T cells. The aim of the study was to test whether cataloging public T cell receptors could identify signatures of past pathogen exposure. Typing coverage varied by locus: about 620-640 donors for A, B, C, DRB1 and DQB1; some 520 for DQA1; 600 to 610 for DPA1; approximately 490 for DPB1. Across around 400 genotyped donors of the cohort, an average of about 240,000 unique TCR beta nucleotide sequences per donor were sequenced, and around 19% of those sequences were non-productive. Alongside the repertoire data, information on donor age, sex, ethnicity and CMV serostatus was compiled. The study used immunosequencing to profile the T cell repertoires of several hundred subjects and linked those repertoires to cytomegalovirus serostatus. In the later analysis, no new phenotypic data were used to find candidate immune exposures; instead, reliance was placed on TCR beta sequences and their occurrence across donors. HLA typing covered class I and class II loci at four-digit resolution. All discovery cohort repertoires had been generated on a single sequencing platform. The genetic ancestry cluster associated with self-reported Caucasian donors included around four fifths of the 300 to 450 genotyped donors. Along with the roughly 710-subject first cohort, a separate validation cohort of over a hundred different subjects was used. A later genetic analysis used genome-wide SNP genotypes for about 60% of the roughly 700 donors, treating that subset as a discovery cohort. Roughly five DR-DQ haplotypes were treated as single units for association and clustering because of strong linkage in the cohort. To study patterns of TCR occurrence, a later analysis re-analyzed previously published TCR beta repertoires from hundreds of donors and added high-resolution HLA genotyping. The study combined high-throughput TCR immunosequencing, statistical association of individual TCRs with disease status, and machine learning to predict cytomegalovirus infection status. In an earlier analysis of 500 to 650 of the donors, high-throughput TCR beta sequencing was used to judge whether each TCR beta V gene segment behaved as functional or pseudogenic. An early release that covered approximately 600 HLA-typed donors contained 300 to 350 gigabases of sequencing data and 70 million to 100 million unique TCR sequences.

Results and caveats for the whole study, not just this receptor: Some IMGT-functional V segments, including TRBV6-2 and TRBV6-3, could not be distinguished by the 87-base-pair reads and were therefore excluded. Because counts were too low, around 17 rarely observed V segments, including chromosome 9 orphons, were left out of the earlier analysis of 587 of the donors. V-gene and J-gene trimming of TCR beta chains was associated with a missense DCLRE1C variant in a later genetic analysis, and the association was replicated in an independent cohort. When HLA alleles, especially DR and DQ, strongly co-occurred, attributing TCR associations to individual alleles was difficult. In a later analysis, HLA-associated TCR beta chains showed more clonal expansion and lower generation probabilities than non-associated chains that were equally common. The sequencing pipeline was judged likely to have produced a cluster of highly shared sequence variants as a technical artifact. A later genetic analysis reported fewer N-insertions in productive TCRs among donors in an Asian-associated ancestry cluster than the approximately 700-donor mean. A few of the identified cytomegalovirus-associated TCR beta chains were confirmed in vitro to be specific for cytomegalovirus antigens. The authors suggested that the approach could potentially be generalized to other disease states and immunological phenotypes. An earlier analysis of 450 to 750 of the donors showed that most TCR beta V segments appeared in productive rearrangements either about 90% or about 30% of the time, which broadly matched IMGT annotations. In a later analysis, about 17,000 TCR beta sequences were associated with specific HLA alleles at a false discovery rate of 0.05. Most TCR sequences were observed very rarely across donors, whereas some public TCRs were present in many individuals. A further reported finding was that TCR beta sequences accurately predicted the HLA-A and HLA-B alleles for most subjects in the first cohort. Most CMV-associated TCR beta chains appeared to be HLA-restricted in a later analysis, and the HLA associations seemed to be driven largely by CMV exposure. Linkage disequilibrium might explain the correlated functional status among segregating V segments, but an unknown experimental factor could not be excluded. Only TCR beta chains were sequenced in this cohort, and the absence of alpha or paired-chain data limited detectable features. Immune exposure information for the cohort was limited to CMV serostatus. The presence/absence analyses assumed that sequencing depth was roughly uniform across donors, and that assumption may not be true. The classifier was reported to diagnose cytomegalovirus status with high specificity and sensitivity in both the original and validation cohorts. In a later analysis, several top co-occurrence clusters were reported to appear linked to parvovirus B19, influenza, CMV and Epstein-Barr virus. In a later analysis, the rate of TCR association differed among HLA loci, with DRB1 alleles having the most associated TCRs and HLA-C alleles having the fewest. The study listed 164 TCR beta chains as associated with cytomegalovirus. Because HLA typing was missing for some donors at each locus, association tests included only the typed subset.

Library construction relied on the immunoSEQ multiplex PCR assay. For the multiplex PCR, a mixture combining 60 forward primers for TCR Vbeta segments and 13 reverse primers for TCR Jbeta segments was used. Amplification of the CDR3 region of rearranged TCR beta genes was performed with a multiplex PCR assay on genomic DNA. The Illumina HiSeq System was used to sequence the amplified TCR beta libraries as 87-base-pair reads. In the authors' own workflow: A later analysis tallied around 87 million unique TCR beta chains across the 700 or so repertoires, and some 12 million of those chains were shared by two or more donors. To remove PCR and sequencing errors, raw reads were error-corrected and collapsed into unique sequences using a nearest-neighbor algorithm that merged closely related sequences. V, D and J gene segments were assigned by aligning CDR3 sequences to IMGT reference sequences. For a sequence to be retained, at least a six-nucleotide match to both a V gene segment and a J gene segment was required. Rearrangements were classified as productive when the CDR3 lacked stop codons and remained in frame with V and J, and all other rearrangements were classified as non-productive. Following IMGT convention, CDR3 was defined as the stretch from the second conserved V-encoded cysteine up to the conserved J-encoded phenylalanine. The earlier analysis of some 550 of the donors excluded any sequence lacking an unambiguous match to a single V gene segment. An earlier analysis of under 750 of the donors called V segments functional above 56.7% productive rearrangements and segregating when the between-donor standard deviation exceeded 5%. A statistical classification framework was built to diagnose cytomegalovirus status from the catalog of TCR beta chain sequences. In a later analysis, V and J genes were assigned by comparing TCR nucleotide sequences against IMGT/GENE-DB human TR gene sequences. In a later analysis, CDR3 sequences and most-parsimonious VDJ recombination scenarios were assigned using the TCRdist pipeline. In a later analysis, each TCR beta chain was defined by its CDR3 amino acid sequence together with its V-gene family, and reads lacking a unique V-gene family were excluded. A later analysis removed over 500 highly shared, low-generation-probability nucleotide sequences to deal with suspected cross-contamination and a sequencing artifact. In a later analysis, a clonal expansion index for each public chain was calculated from normalized within-repertoire ranks of inferred template counts. A later analysis computed generation probabilities with a VDJ recombination model fitted to out-of-frame rearrangements, and checked the results against IGoR. A later analysis scored TCR-TCR, TCR-HLA and TCR-CMV co-occurrence with hypergeometric tests, applying a repertoire-size bias correction to TCR pairs. A later analysis estimated false discovery rates by permuting HLA or CMV assignments 20 times. In a later analysis, co-occurring TCRs were grouped using DBSCAN, with TCRdist sequence similarity added in when clustering inside HLA-allele-positive subsets. For co-occurrence clustering, repertoires with fewer than 30,000 or more than 120,000 public chains were excluded, along with four or five repertoires with anomalous nucleotide sharing. TCRdb holds this immuneACCESS table with in-frame rearrangements only. Some clones are missing; in checked studies, unresolved V genes explain under half, and the rest has no known cause. V, J and clone size derive from that table, while D and trimming were established from the DNA sequence. This sample comprises 84,000 or so clones, 60% to 85% of them detected only once. Together, the top ten hold roughly 2% of the sample.

The cohort comprised under 700 healthy bone marrow donors. At the time of sampling, all cohort members were nominally healthy, though unrecorded immune exposures were likely present. The donor tested CMV seronegative and was one of the 352 seronegative cohort members. A peripheral blood sample was collected from each donor, and TCR beta sequencing was performed on peripheral blood mononuclear cells. The Qiagen DNeasy Blood Extraction Kit was used to extract genomic DNA from the blood cell samples. V drops 5 bases and J drops 5 bases, leaving 12 bases in between. CDR1 and CDR2 are read off the germline V gene (reference sequence) as LNHDA and SQIVND. From its cysteine to its phenylalanine, the CDR3 spans 13 amino acids. The entry retains the CDR3 DNA only, 39 bases that are in frame from base 1. Notes on this clone: The specificity of this receptor is unknown. Qualities for individual bases were not recorded, and no much larger clone is one base off.

The rearrangement joined TRBV19 to TRBJ1-2; the D gene cannot be named for sure. Sequencing was carried out using PBMCs. This TCR derives from a boy younger than 18 in good health and CMV-seronegative. For the CDR3, the sequence is CASSPGKQYGYTF. The nucleotide sequence reads as follows: TGTGCCAGTAGTCCGGGAAAGCAATATGGCTACACCTTC.